Listed below are T cell receptor beta chains from one sample, sequenced in a study of OX40 agonist ivuxolimab in advanced cancers. Measured with immunoSEQ multiplex PCR; TCRdb has only the in-frame clones, and not every one. The sample yields approximately 100,000 clones, 90% seen once. The sample here was CD4+ or CD8+ T cells sorted from blood, taken in a trial of the OX40 agonist ivuxolimab. These receptors came from an adult with an advanced solid tumor such as melanoma, head and neck, liver or kidney cancer. The CDR3 runs from the conserved cysteine through the conserved F or W. The D gene is left open where the match is weak. Where a row states a size, it is once, few, many or the class of an expanded clone; other rows omit it.

abundance	d_gene	j_gene	v_gene	CDR3aa	CDR3nt
-	-	TRBJ1-1	TRBV6-5	CASSYSRMNTEAFF	TGTGCCAGCAGTTACTCCCGGATGAACACTGAAGCTTTCTTT
-	TRBD2	TRBJ2-1	TRBV11-3	CASSSPTSGRVEEQFF	TGTGCCAGCAGCTCCCCGACTAGCGGGAGGGTAGAGGAGCAGTTCTTC
-	TRBD2	TRBJ2-7	TRBV5-1	CASRPGLAGSSYEQYF	TGCGCCAGCAGACCGGGACTAGCGGGGAGCTCCTACGAGCAGTACTTC
few	-	TRBJ1-4	TRBV4-2	CASSQDHRTNEKLFF	TGTGCCAGCAGCCAAGATCACAGAACTAATGAAAAACTGTTTTTT
-	TRBD2	TRBJ2-5	TRBV27	CASSVSGRLWETQYF	TGTGCCAGCAGTGTCAGCGGGAGGCTTTGGGAGACCCAGTACTTC
-	TRBD1	TRBJ2-5	TRBV7-2	CASSLDRGFETQYF	TGTGCCAGCAGCTTGGACAGGGGGTTTGAGACCCAGTACTTC
-	-	TRBJ2-7	TRBV4-1	CASSQDTRGYEQYF	TGCGCCAGCAGCCAAGATACTAGGGGCTACGAGCAGTACTTC
-	TRBD1	TRBJ2-2	TRBV7-2	CASSFQSQGAAGELFF	TGTGCCAGCAGCTTTCAATCCCAGGGGGCCGCCGGGGAGCTGTTTTTT
-	-	TRBJ1-4	TRBV5-5	CASSLVPATNEKLFF	TGTGCCAGCAGCTTGGTCCCAGCAACTAATGAAAAACTGTTTTTT
-	-	TRBJ2-5	TRBV29-1	CSVEERNLRGTQYF	TGCAGCGTTGAAGAACGAAACCTGCGAGGGACCCAGTACTTC
few	-	TRBJ1-2	TRBV7-2	CASSLYASEGGYTF	TGTGCCAGCAGCTTATATGCATCCGAGGGTGGCTACACCTTC
-	TRBD2	TRBJ2-2	TRBV5-4	CASSPGSGNRAGELFF	TGTGCCAGCAGCCCAGGGAGCGGGAATAGGGCCGGGGAGCTGTTTTTT
-	-	TRBJ1-2	TRBV29-1	CSVAIQGVGNGYTF	TGCAGCGTTGCGATTCAGGGAGTCGGAAATGGCTACACCTTC
-	TRBD2	TRBJ2-2	TRBV10-3	CATSKGEGTGELFF	TGTGCCACGTCAAAAGGGGAGGGGACCGGGGAGCTGTTTTTT
-	TRBD2	TRBJ2-7	TRBV5-1	CASSSRLAGGFSYEQYF	TGCGCCAGCAGCTCCCGACTAGCGGGAGGATTCTCCTACGAGCAGTACTTC
-	-	TRBJ2-1	TRBV28	CASSSLGVSSYNEQFF	TGTGCCAGCAGTTCCCTGGGGGTTTCCTCCTACAATGAGCAGTTCTTC
-	TRBD1	TRBJ1-1	TRBV18	CASSPPSTGVEAFF	TGTGCCAGCTCACCACCGTCGACAGGGGTAGAAGCTTTCTTT
-	TRBD1	TRBJ1-5	TRBV19	CASSGQGSYSNQPQHF	TGTGCCAGCTCGGGACAGGGATCCTATAGCAATCAGCCCCAGCATTTT
-	TRBD2	TRBJ2-1	TRBV28	CASTTTGTSGYNEQFF	TGTGCCAGCACCACCACGGGGACTAGCGGCTACAATGAGCAGTTCTTC
-	TRBD1	TRBJ1-2	TRBV27	CASSPEVRDRGTGYTF	TGTGCCAGCAGCCCTGAAGTAAGGGACAGGGGGACTGGCTACACCTTC
-	TRBD2	TRBJ2-7	TRBV27	CASSSGSREQYF	TGTGCCAGCAGTAGCGGGAGCAGGGAGCAGTACTTC
-	-	TRBJ1-3	TRBV6-5	CASSPIQGGGNTIYF	TGTGCCAGCAGTCCGATACAGGGCGGTGGAAACACCATATATTTT
-	TRBD2	TRBJ2-5	TRBV2	CASSEDRLAKETQYF	TGTGCCAGCAGTGAAGACAGACTAGCCAAAGAGACCCAGTACTTC
-	TRBD2	TRBJ2-2	TRBV18	CASSPLLAANTGELFF	TGTGCCAGCTCACCACTGCTAGCGGCGAACACCGGGGAGCTGTTTTTT
-	-	TRBJ1-3	TRBV7-2	CASSYQATSGNTIYF	TGTGCCAGCAGCTACCAGGCGACCTCTGGAAACACCATATATTTT
-	-	TRBJ2-3	TRBV4-2	CASSQALWGSNLGGTQYF	TGTGCCAGCAGCCAGGCCCTTTGGGGGAGCAACCTGGGGGGTACGCAGTATTTT
few	-	TRBJ1-5	TRBV9	CASSVGARSNQPQHF	TGTGCCAGCAGCGTGGGGGCTAGGAGCAATCAGCCCCAGCATTTT
-	TRBD1	TRBJ1-5	TRBV15	CATSGTGGIQPQHF	TGTGCCACCAGCGGTACAGGGGGGATTCAGCCCCAGCATTTT
-	-	TRBJ2-7	TRBV19	CASPKVRGSDHFKSSYEQYF	TGTGCCAGCCCAAAGGTACGGGGGTCCGACCATTTTAAGAGTTCCTACGAGCAGTACTTC
-	-	TRBJ2-1	TRBV30	CAWSVNSRPGNEQFF	TGTGCCTGGAGTGTTAATAGTAGGCCTGGGAATGAGCAGTTCTTC
-	-	TRBJ2-1	TRBV28	CASSFGAGAYSNEQFF	TGTGCCAGCAGCTTCGGGGCAGGGGCCTACAGCAATGAGCAGTTCTTC
-	-	TRBJ2-7	TRBV4-2	CASSQDLGPRGGYEQYF	TGTGCCAGCAGCCAAGATTTGGGGCCCCGAGGGGGTTACGAGCAGTACTTC
-	-	TRBJ2-2	TRBV27	CASSLGGPSTGELFF	TGTGCCAGCAGTTTGGGTGGGCCAAGCACCGGGGAGCTGTTTTTT
once	-	TRBJ1-1	TRBV7-9	CASSSLGGNTEAFF	TGTGCCAGCAGCTCTTTGGGGGGGAACACTGAAGCTTTCTTT
-	-	TRBJ2-3	TRBV5-8	CASSPGRTDTQYF	TGTGCCAGCAGCCCCGGGCGGACAGATACGCAGTATTTT
once	-	TRBJ2-3	TRBV30	CAWSVRTAGSTGTQYF	TGTGCCTGGAGTGTACGGACAGCCGGCTCTACAGGGACGCAGTATTTT
-	TRBD1	TRBJ2-5	TRBV6-6	CASSFGRGTGKKTQYF	TGTGCCAGCAGTTTTGGTCGTGGGACAGGGAAAAAGACCCAGTACTTC
-	-	TRBJ2-7	TRBV7-2	CASSFSGPRSYEQYF	TGTGCCAGCAGCTTCTCGGGACCGCGCTCCTACGAGCAGTACTTC
-	-	TRBJ1-1	TRBV9	CASSVLPVNTEAFF	TGTGCCAGCAGCGTACTACCAGTCAACACTGAAGCTTTCTTT
-	-	TRBJ2-7	TRBV27	CASSADRYGYEQYF	TGTGCCAGCAGTGCAGACAGATACGGCTACGAGCAGTACTTC
-	TRBD2	TRBJ2-3	TRBV7-2	CASSLGLAGRRGTDTQYF	TGTGCCAGCAGCTTGGGACTAGCGGGAAGGAGGGGCACAGATACGCAGTATTTT
-	-	TRBJ1-4	TRBV2	CASKEPRTAGYRLTATNEKLFF	TGTGCCAGCAAAGAGCCTAGAACCGCCGGGTACAGGCTTACCGCAACTAATGAAAAACTGTTTTTT
-	TRBD2	TRBJ2-1	TRBV29-1	CSIKGGSGSYNEQFF	TGCAGCATCAAGGGCGGGAGTGGTTCCTACAATGAGCAGTTCTTC
-	-	TRBJ2-7	TRBV5-1	CASSLSVEAIYEQYF	TGCGCCAGCAGCTTGTCCGTTGAGGCCATCTACGAGCAGTACTTC
-	TRBD1	TRBJ2-7	TRBV18	CASSPPSGTGGYEQYF	TGTGCCAGCTCACCACCTAGCGGAACAGGGGGCTACGAGCAGTACTTC
-	-	TRBJ2-3	TRBV27	CASSLRSVTDTQYF	TGTGCCAGCAGTTTAAGAAGCGTTACAGATACGCAGTATTTT